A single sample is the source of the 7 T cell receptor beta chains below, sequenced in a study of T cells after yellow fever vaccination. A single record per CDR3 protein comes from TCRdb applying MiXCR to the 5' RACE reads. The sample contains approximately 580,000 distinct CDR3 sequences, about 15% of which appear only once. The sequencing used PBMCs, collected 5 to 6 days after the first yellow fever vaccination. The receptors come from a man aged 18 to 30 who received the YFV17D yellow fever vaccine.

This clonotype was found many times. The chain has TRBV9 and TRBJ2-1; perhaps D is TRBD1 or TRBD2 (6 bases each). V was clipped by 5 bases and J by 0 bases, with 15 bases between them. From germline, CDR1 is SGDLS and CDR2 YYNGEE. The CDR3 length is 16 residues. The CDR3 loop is CASSENGGSSYNEQFF. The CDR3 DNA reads TGTGCCAGCAGTGAGAACGGGGGCAGCTCCTACAATGAGCAGTTCTTC.

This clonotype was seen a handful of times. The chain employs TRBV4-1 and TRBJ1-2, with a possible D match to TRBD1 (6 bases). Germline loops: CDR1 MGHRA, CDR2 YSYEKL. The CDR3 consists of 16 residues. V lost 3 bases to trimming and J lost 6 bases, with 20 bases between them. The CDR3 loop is CASSHPHLRGPHGYTF. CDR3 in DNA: TGCGCCAGCAGCCACCCCCATCTGCGGGGGCCCCATGGCTACACCTTC.

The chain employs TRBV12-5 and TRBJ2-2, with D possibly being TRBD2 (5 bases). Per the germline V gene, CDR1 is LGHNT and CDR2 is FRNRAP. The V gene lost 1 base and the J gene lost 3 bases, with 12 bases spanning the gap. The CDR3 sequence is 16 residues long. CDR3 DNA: TGTGCTAGTGGTTTGGAAAGGACTGACTACACCGGGGAGCTGTTTTTT. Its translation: CASGLERTDYTGELFF.

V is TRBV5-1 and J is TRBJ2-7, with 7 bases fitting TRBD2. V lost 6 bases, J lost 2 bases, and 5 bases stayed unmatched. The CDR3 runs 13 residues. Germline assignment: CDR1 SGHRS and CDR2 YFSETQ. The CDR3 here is CASTPGGTYEQYV. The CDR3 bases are TGCGCCAGCACCCCCGGGGGGACCTACGAGCAGTACGTC.

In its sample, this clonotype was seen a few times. The CDR3: CASSRSRGINSPLHF. In nucleotides, the CDR3 is TGTGCCAGCAGCCGTTCCAGGGGAATAAATTCACCCCTCCACTTT. This sequence joins TRBV7-9 and TRBJ1-6, with D perhaps matching TRBD1 (6 bases). V was trimmed by 5 bases and J by 7 bases, leaving 15 bases between them. This CDR3 is built from 15 residues. The germline V gene encodes CDR1 SEHNR and CDR2 FQNEAQ (reference sequence).

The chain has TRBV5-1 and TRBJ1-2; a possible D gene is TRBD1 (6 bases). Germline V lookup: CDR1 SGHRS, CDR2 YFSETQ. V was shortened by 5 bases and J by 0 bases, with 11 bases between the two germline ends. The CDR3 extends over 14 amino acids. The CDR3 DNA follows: TGCGCCAGCAGTCCTGGACAGACTAACTATGGCTACACCTTC. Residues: CASSPGQTNYGYTF.

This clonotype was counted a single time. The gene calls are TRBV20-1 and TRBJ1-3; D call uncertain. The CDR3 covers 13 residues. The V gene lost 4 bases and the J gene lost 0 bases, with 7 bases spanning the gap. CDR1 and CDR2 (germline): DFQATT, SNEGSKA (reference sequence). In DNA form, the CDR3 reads TGCAGTGCTAAGGCCTTCTCTGGAAACACCATATATTTT. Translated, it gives CSAKAFSGNTIYF.